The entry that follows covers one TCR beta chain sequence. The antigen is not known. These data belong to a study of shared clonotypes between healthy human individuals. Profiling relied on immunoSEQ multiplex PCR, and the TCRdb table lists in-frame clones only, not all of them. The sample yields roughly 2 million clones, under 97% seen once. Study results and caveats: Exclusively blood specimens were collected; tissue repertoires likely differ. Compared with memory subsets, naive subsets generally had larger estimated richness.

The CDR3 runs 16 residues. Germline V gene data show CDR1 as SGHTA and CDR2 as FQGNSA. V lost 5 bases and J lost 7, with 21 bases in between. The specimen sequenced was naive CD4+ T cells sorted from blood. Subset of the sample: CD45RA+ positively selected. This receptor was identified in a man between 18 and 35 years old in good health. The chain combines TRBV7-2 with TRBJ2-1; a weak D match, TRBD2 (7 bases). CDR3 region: CASSLLPGGVGNEQFF. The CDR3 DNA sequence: TGTGCCAGCAGCCTCCTCCCGGGGGGCGTGGGGAATGAGCAGTTCTTC.